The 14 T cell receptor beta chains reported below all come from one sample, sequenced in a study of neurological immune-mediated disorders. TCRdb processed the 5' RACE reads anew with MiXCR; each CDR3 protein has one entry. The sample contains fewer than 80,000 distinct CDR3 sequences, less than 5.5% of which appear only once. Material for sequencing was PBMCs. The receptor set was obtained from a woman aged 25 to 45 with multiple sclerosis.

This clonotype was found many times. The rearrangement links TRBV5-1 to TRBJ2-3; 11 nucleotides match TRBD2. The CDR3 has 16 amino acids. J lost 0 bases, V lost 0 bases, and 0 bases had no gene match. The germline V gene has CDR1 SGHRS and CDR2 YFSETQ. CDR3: CASSLVAGGSTDTQYF. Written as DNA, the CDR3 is TGCGCCAGCAGCTTGGTAGCGGGGGGGAGCACAGATACGCAGTATTTT.

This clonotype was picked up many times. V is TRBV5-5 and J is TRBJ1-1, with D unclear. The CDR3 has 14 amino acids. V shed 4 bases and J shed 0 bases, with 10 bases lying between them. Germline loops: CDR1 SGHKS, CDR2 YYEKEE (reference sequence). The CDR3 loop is CASSVRGMNTEAFF. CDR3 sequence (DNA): TGTGCCAGCAGCGTACGGGGAATGAACACTGAAGCTTTCTTT.

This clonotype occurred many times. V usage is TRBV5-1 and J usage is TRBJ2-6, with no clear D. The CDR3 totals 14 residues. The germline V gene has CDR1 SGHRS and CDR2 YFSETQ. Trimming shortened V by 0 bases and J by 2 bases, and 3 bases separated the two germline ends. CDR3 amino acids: CASSLGAGANVLTF. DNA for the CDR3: TGCGCCAGCAGCTTGGGGGCTGGGGCCAACGTCCTGACTTTC.

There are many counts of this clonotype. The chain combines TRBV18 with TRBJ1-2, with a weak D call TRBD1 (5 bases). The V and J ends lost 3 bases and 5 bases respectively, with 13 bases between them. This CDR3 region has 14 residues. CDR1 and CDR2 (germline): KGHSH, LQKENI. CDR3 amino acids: CASSPTGEGYGYTF. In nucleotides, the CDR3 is TGTGCCAGCTCACCCACGGGGGAAGGATATGGCTACACCTTC.

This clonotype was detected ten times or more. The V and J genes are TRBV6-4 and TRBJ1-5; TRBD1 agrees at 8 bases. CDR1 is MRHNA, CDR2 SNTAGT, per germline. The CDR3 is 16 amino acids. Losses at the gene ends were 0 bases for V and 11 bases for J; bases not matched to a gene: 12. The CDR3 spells CASSDSPDRARSSQHF. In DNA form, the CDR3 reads TGTGCCAGCAGTGACTCGCCGGACAGGGCAAGATCGTCCCAGCATTTT.

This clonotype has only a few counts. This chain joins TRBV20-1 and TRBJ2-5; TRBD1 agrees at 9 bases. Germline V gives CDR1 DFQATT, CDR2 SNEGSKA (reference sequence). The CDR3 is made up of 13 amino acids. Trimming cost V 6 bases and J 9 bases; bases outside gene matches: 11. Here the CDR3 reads CSAPGQGIGAQYF. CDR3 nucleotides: TGCAGTGCCCCGGGACAGGGAATTGGGGCCCAGTACTTC.

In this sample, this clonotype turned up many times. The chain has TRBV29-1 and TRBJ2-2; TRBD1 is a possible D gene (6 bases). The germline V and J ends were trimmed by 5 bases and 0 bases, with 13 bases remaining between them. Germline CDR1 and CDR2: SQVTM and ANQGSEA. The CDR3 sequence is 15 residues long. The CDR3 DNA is TGCAGCGTTCAGAAAGGGACACCGAACACCGGGGAGCTGTTTTTT. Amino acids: CSVQKGTPNTGELFF.

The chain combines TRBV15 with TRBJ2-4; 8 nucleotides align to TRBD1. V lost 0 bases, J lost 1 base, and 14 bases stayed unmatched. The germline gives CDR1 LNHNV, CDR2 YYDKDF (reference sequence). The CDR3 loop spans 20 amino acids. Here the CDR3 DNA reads TGTGCCACCAGCAGAGATCCGGGACAGGCCCAGGGGTTGGCCAAAAACATTCAGTACTTC. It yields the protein CATSRDPGQAQGLAKNIQYF.

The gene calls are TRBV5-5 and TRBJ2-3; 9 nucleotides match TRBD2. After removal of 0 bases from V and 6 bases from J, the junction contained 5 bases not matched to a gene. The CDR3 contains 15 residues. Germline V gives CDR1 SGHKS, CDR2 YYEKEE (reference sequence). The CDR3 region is CASSLGASGVDTQYF. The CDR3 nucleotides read TGTGCCAGCAGCTTGGGGGCTAGCGGGGTTGATACGCAGTATTTT.

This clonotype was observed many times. This CDR3 reads CSALQGRQPQHF. CDR3 nucleotide sequence: TGCAGTGCTTTACAGGGGCGGCAGCCCCAGCATTTT. The J gene is TRBJ1-5, the V gene TRBV20-1; TRBD1 agrees at 7 bases. CDR1 is DFQATT and CDR2 is SNEGSKA in the germline V gene (reference sequence). Losses at the gene ends were 5 bases for V and 7 bases for J; bases not matched to a gene: 5. This CDR3 is 12 amino acids long.

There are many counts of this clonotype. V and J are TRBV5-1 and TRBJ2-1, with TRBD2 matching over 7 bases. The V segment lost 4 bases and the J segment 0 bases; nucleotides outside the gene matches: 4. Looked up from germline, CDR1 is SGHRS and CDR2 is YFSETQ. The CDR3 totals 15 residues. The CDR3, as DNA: TGCGCCAGCAGCACGTGGGGGGGCTCCTACAATGAGCAGTTCTTC. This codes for CASSTWGGSYNEQFF.

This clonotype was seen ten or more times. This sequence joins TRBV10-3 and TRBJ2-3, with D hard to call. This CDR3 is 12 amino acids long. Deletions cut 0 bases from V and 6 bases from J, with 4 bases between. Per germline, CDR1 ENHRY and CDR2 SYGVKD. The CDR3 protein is CAISESSDTQYF. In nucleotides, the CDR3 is TGTGCCATCAGTGAGTCTAGCGATACGCAGTATTTT.

CDR3 sequence: CASSQGHSGNTIYF. The CDR3 region has the DNA TGCGCCAGCAGCCAGGGGCACTCTGGAAACACCATATATTTT. The chain combines TRBV5-1 with TRBJ1-3, with D possibly TRBD1 on 6 matching bases. This CDR3 is 14 amino acids long. CDR1 and CDR2 from the germline V gene are SGHRS and YFSETQ. V was trimmed by 4 bases and J by 0 bases, leaving 8 bases between them.

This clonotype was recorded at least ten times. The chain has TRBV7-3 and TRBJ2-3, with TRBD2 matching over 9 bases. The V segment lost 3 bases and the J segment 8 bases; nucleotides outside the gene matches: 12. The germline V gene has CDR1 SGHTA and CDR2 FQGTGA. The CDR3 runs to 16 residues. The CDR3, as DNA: TGTGCCAGCAGCTTCTCCGGGACTAGCCAGTATGGTACGCAGTATTTT. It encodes CASSFSGTSQYGTQYF.